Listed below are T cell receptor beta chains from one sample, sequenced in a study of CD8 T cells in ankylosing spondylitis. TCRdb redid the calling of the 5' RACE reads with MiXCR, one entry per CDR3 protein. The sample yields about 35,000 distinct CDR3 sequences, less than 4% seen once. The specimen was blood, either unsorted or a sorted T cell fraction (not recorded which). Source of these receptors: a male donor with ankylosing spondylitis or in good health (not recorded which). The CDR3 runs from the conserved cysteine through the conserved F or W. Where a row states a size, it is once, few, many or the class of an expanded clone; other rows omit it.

CASSVGLAGGYNEQFF few 16 TRBV9
CASSVAGSGDEKLFF many 15 TRBV9
CASSVNSDPSTDTQYF many 16 TRBV9
CASSGGQGAWSTPQFF many 16 TRBV9
CSVGPPGQGKWRAKNIQYF medium-sized 19 TRBV29-1
CASSPLAGVYNEQFF few 15 TRBV9
CASSLRGLVADLEQFF medium-sized 16 TRBV21-1
CASSVGLAGVEQTQYF many 16 TRBV9
CASDRGDYGYTF many 12 TRBV9
CASSVGTGGNTGELFF many 16 TRBV9
CASSAREGSYNEQFF many 15 TRBV9
CASSGTGGFSDTQYF NA 15 TRBV9
CASSLLGGIQETQYF many 15 TRBV9
CASSAASGGADEQFF many 15 TRBV9
CASSPAHRGEQFF many 13 TRBV9
CASSLEGGGQPQHF many 14 TRBV9
CASSARRESGNTIYF many 15 TRBV9
CASRTGWDTDTQYF many 14 TRBV6-1
CASSVRLEGETQYF many 14 TRBV9
CASSARGLAGDNEQFF many 16 TRBV9
CASNPTSGNLMALNEQFF many 18 TRBV9
CASSQGLAVYNEQFF many 15 TRBV9
CASSVGQAGTEAFF many 14 TRBV9
CASSTRDRLVANTGELFF many 18 TRBV9
CASSGSGGPGETQYF many 15 TRBV9
CASSAQTGQASGNTIYF medium-sized 17 TRBV9
CASSPRGRETQYF many 13 TRBV9
CASSVSTGTQGRDTQYF many 17 TRBV9
CASSPPAPGTLYF many 13 TRBV9